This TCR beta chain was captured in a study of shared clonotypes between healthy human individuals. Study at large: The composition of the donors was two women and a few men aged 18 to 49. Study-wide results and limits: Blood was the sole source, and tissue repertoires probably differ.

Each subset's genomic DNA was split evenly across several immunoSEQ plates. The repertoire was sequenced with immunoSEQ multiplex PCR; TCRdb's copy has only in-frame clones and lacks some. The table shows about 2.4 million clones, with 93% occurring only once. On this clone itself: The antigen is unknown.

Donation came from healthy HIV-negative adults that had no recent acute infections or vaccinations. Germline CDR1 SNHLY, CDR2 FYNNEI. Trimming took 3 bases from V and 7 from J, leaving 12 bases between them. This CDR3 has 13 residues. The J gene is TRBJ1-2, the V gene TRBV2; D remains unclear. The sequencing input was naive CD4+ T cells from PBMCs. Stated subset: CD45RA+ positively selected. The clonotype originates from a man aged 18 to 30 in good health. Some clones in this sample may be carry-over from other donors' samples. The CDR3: CASSDRFTLGYTF. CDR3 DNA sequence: TGTGCCAGCAGTGACCGCTTTACTCTTGGCTACACCTTC.